The T cell receptor beta chain described here comes from a study of blood T cells in healthy people across ages (dated by TCRdb to 2013 to 2016). Notes on the research overall: In model experiments, template switching captured roughly one uniquely barcoded TCR beta cDNA molecule for every two T cells. The study measured age-related changes in TCR beta repertoire diversity using deep sequencing normalized with unique cDNA molecular identifiers. The donors were split into four age groups: young (average 16 years), middle-aged (roughly 42), aged (approximately 60) and long-lived (approximately 80). Two additional independent replicas of 1 million unique cDNA reads from the same blood draw were analyzed for two donors (one aged 18 to 30 and one aged 80 or older). To avoid experimental bias, donors of different ages were randomly spread across the sequencing lanes. Broader findings and caveats from the paper: Donor CMV infection status was unknown, potentially confounding age-related changes in expanded clonotypes. Bulk unsorted PBMC profiling prevented conclusive comparison of naive and antigen-experienced compartments. Estimates of total diversity based on one million sequenced T cells were regarded as lower bounds and as underestimates. Observed TCR beta diversity per million T cells fell roughly linearly with age, and a significant reduction was already apparent by age roughly 40. Observed TCR beta diversity correlated strongly with the percentage of naive T cells measured by flow cytometry. Compared with the aged group, the long-lived group had more naive CD4+ T cells, fewer expanded clones and increased TCR diversity, a pattern suggesting age selection.

V is pared back by 9 bases and J by 0 bases, with 13 bases lying between the germline termini. From a lookup of the germline V gene, CDR1 and CDR2 are SNHLY and FYNNEI. The cysteine opens and the phenylalanine closes a CDR3 of 14 amino acids. Only the CDR3 part of the read is kept: 42 bases, read in frame from the first base. Receptor amplification or capture employed 5' RACE. Sequencing instrument: Illumina HiSeq 2500. A second PCR of roughly 6 to 11 cycles was run with a J-beta primer mix and a sample-barcoded 5' primer. Each TCR beta cDNA molecule received a unique molecular identifier from a template-switch 5' adaptor carrying 12 random nucleotides. Each sample yielded at least 2.5 million CDR3-containing paired-end reads. The Mint cDNA synthesis kit, primed by a TRBC-specific oligonucleotide, was used to synthesize first-strand cDNA from all RNA. Following uracil-DNA glycosylase treatment, a first 18-cycle PCR with universal primers M1SS and BC2_uni_R was performed on all cDNA. The authors' pipeline ran thus. Each sample was normalized by randomly selecting 1 million high-quality reads, each carrying a distinct molecular identifier. Reads sharing molecular identifiers were discarded rather than binned into consensus sequences. CDR3 identification, clonotype clustering and error correction used MiTCR with a Q25 quality threshold and the strictest error-elimination algorithm. Lower-bound total TCR beta diversity was estimated with a nonparametric unseen species model using Euler transformation. TCRdb reprocessed the public reads (quality trimming at Q25 with fastp, clone calling with MiXCR) and kept in-frame beta chains. Each CDR3 protein appears once, grouped with its most common genes and DNA. The V and J calls reflect TCRdb's pipeline rather than the authors' work. Present in this sample are under 1 million distinct CDR3 sequences, 40% to 50% of which were seen just once. Of the sample, 15% to 25% falls within the top ten clones.

Donors were a few dozen systemically healthy Caucasian individuals from Russia aged roughly 6 to 90 years. Each donor gave approximately 9.3 milliliters of peripheral blood, collected into EDTA-treated Vacutainer tubes. Ficoll-Paque density-gradient centrifugation was used to isolate PBMCs, with at least 6 million per sample. Total RNA was extracted from PBMCs with Trizol reagent, with at least 5 micrograms obtained per sample. For every donor, an aliquot of PBMCs went through flow cytometry to measure the percentages of naive CD45RAhigh/CD27high T cells. Details on this clonotype: The clone's antigen remains unknown. No much larger clone exists at a distance of one base, and base qualities are not known.

This chain is built from TRBV2 and TRBJ2-3; the D region possibly corresponds to TRBD1 (5 bases align). What was sequenced was blood. The TCR comes from a man aged 60-69 years in good health. The CDR3 reads as follows: CASGAVRSTDTQYF. The nucleotide sequence is given as TGTGCCAGTGGGGCGGTCCGTAGCACAGATACGCAGTATTTT.